This T cell receptor beta chain was sequenced during a study of blood T cell repertoires in COVID-19. Study context: Acute and convalescent COVID-19 samples came from the United States, Italy and Spain. T cells, B-cell-depleted T cells, or PBMCs provided the cDNA or gDNA that served as material.

Seattle enrolled patients during active infection and tracked them longitudinally. Methods used by the authors: Amplified reference gene primers provided the basis for estimating nucleated cell counts. TCRdb keeps only in-frame clones here, not all; method: immunoSEQ multiplex PCR. Clone size and the V and J calls come from that table; the DNA yielded D and trimming. The top ten clones hold about 7.1% of a sample with under 450,000 clones, 86% of them seen once. Specimen: peripheral blood. The sequence was collected from a woman aged 60-75 years with COVID-19, enrolled during active disease.

The CDR3 DNA sequence: TGCGCCAGCAGCTTGGACAGGGTGGAGGGGGAGCTGTTTTTT. It translates to CASSLDRVEGELFF. V and J are TRBV5-1 and TRBJ2-2; D is perhaps TRBD1 (6 bases). Germline-derived CDR1 and CDR2 are SGHRS and YFSETQ. CDR3 length: 14 residues. V was clipped by 0 bases and J by 8 bases, with 11 bases between them.